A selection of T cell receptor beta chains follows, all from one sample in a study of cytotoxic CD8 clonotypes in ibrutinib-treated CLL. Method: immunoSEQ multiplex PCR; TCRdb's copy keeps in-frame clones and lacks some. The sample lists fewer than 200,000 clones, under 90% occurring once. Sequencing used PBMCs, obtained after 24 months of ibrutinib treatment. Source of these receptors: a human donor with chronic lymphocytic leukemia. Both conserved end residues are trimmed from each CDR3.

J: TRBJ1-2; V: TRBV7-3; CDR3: ASSFTGGYGYT
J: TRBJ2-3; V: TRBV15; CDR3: ATSREMAGGTDTQY
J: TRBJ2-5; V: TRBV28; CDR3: ASSAAQETQY
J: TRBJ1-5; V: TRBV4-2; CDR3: ASSPRTGGVNQPQH
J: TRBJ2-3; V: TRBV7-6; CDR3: ASSPGLAGAGTDTQY
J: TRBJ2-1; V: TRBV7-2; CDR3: ASSLVSYNEQF
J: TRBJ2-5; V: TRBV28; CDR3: ASSAGGQETQY
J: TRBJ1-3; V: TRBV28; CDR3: ASSKASGNTIY
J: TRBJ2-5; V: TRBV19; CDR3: ASRIRSGRSQETQY
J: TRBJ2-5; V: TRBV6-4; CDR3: ASSAGHHQETQY
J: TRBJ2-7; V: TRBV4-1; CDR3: ASSQDVGLSYSYEQY
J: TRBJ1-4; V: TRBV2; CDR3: ASSETGSTNEKLF
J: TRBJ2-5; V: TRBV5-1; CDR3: ASSLADTQETQY
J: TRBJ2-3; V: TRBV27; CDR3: ASSFDHGGGTDTQY
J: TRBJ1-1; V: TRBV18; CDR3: ASSGAPNTEAF
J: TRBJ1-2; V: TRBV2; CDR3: APEGESWYGYT
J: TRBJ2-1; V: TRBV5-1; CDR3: ASSSAGTRFNEQF
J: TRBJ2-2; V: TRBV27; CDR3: ASSLNWRGAGTGELF
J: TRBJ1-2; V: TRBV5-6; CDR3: ASIQDPSNYGYT
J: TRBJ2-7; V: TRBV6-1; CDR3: ASSESPTRGEQY
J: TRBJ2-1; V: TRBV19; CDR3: ASSIKTIAFGYNEQF
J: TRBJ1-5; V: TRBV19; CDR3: ATLAGRSNQPQH
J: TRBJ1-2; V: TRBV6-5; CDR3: ASRDVLGYT
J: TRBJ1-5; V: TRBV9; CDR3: ASSRTGQNQPQH
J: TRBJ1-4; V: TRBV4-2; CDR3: ASSQVPAGVGNEKLF
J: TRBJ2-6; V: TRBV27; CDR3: ASLAVNSGANVLT
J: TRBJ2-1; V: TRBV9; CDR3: ASSVGTSANNEQF